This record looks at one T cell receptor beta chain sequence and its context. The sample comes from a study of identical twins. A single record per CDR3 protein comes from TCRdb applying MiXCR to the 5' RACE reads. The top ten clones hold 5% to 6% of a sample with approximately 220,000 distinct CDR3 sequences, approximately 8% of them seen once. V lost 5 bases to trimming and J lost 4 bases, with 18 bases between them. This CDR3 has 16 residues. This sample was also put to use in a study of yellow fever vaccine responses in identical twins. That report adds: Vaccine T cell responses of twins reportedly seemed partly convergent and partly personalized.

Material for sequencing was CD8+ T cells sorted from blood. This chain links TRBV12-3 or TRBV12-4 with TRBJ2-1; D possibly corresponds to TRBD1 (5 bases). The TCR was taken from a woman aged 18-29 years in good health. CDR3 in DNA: TGTGCCAGCAGTCAGCCGACAGAACGGGTTTACAATGAGCAGTTCTTC. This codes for CASSQPTERVYNEQFF.